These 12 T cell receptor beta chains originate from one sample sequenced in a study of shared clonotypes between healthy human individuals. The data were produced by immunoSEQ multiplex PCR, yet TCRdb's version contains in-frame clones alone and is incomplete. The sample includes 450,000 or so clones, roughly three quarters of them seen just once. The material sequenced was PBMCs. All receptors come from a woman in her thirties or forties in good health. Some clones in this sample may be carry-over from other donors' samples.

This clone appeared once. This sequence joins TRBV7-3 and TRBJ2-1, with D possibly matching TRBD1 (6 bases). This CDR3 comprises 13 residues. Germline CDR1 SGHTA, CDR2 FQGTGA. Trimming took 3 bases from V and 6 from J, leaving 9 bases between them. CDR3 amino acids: CASSFRGINEQFF. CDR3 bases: TGTGCCAGCAGCTTTAGGGGGATCAATGAGCAGTTCTTC.

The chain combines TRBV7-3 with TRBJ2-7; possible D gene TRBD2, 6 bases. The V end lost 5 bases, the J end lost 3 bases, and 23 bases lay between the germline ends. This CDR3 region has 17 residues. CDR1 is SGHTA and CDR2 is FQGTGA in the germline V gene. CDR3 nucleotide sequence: TGTGCCAGCAGCACGCTTTCGGAAAGCGGGTTGTACTACGAGCAGTACTTC. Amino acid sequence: CASSTLSESGLYYEQYF.

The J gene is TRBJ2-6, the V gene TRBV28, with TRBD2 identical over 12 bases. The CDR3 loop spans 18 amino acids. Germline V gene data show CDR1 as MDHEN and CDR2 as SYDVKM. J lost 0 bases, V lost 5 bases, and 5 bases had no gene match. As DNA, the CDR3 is TGTGCCAGCAGTCCCCGACTAGCGGGAGTCTCTGGGGCCAACGTCCTGACTTTC. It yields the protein CASSPRLAGVSGANVLTF.

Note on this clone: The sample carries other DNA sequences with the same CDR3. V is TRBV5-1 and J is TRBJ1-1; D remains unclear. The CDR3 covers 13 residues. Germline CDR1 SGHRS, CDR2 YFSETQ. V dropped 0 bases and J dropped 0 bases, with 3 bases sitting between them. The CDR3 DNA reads TGCGCCAGCAGCTTGGATCTGAACACTGAAGCTTTCTTT. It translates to CASSLDLNTEAFF.

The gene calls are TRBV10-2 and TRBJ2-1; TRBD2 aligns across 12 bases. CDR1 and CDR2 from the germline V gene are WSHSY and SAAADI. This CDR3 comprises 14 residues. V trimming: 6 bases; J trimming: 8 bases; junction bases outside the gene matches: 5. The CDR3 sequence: CASRLAGGVDEQFF. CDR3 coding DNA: TGCGCCAGCAGGCTAGCGGGAGGGGTCGATGAGCAGTTCTTC.

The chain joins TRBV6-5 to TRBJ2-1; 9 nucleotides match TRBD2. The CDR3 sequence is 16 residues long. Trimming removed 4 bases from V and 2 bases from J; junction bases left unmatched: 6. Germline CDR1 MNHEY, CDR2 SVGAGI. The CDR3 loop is CASSSGLARPYNEQFF. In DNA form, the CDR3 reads TGTGCCAGCAGTTCTGGACTAGCGCGACCCTACAATGAGCAGTTCTTC.

CDR3 in DNA: TGTGCCAGCAGCCTACACGGTGAGCAGTTCTTC. This encodes CASSLHGEQFF. This chain links TRBV5-5 with TRBJ2-1; D gene ambiguous. Trimming left V 4 bases short and J 9 bases short, with 8 bases between. Germline V CDR1 and CDR2: SGHKS, YYEKEE (reference sequence). This CDR3 contains 11 residues.

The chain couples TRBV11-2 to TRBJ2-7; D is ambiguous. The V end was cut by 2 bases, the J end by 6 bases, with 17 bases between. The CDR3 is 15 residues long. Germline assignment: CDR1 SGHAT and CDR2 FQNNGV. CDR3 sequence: CASSLSLAVTSEQYF. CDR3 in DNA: TGTGCCAGCAGCTTATCCCTGGCGGTGACCTCCGAGCAGTACTTC.

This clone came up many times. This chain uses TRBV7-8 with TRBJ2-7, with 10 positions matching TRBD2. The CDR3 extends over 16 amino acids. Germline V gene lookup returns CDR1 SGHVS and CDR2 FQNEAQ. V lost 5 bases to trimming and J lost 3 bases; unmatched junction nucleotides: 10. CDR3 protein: CASSPPQLAGSYEQYF. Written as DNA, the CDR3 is TGTGCCAGCAGCCCCCCCCAACTAGCGGGAAGCTACGAGCAGTACTTC. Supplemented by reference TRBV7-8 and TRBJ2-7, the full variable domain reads GAGVSQSPRYKVAKRGQDVALRCDPISGHVSLFWYQQALGQGPEFLTYFQNEAQLDKSGLPSDRFFAERPEGSVSTLKIQRTQQEDSAVYLCASSPPQLAGSYEQYFGPGTRLTVT.

CDR3 nucleotides: TGTGCCAGCAATTCTCGGGCCAACGTCCTGACTTTC. The encoded protein is CASNSRANVLTF. The chain uses TRBV7-9 and TRBJ2-6; no definite D call. Trimming removed 7 bases at V and 5 bases at J, with 6 bases between. The CDR3 consists of 12 residues. Germline assignment: CDR1 SEHNR and CDR2 FQNEAQ (reference sequence).

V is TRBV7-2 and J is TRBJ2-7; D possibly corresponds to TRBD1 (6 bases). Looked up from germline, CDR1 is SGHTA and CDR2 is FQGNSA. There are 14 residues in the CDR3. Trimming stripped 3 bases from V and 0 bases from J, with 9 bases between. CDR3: CASSFDRNSYEQYF. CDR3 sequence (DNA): TGTGCCAGCAGCTTCGACAGGAACTCCTACGAGCAGTACTTC.

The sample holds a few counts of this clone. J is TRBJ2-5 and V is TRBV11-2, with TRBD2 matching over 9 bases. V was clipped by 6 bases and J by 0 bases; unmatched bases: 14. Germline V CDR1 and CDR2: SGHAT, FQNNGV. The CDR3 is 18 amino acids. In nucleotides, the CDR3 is TGTGCCAGCAGTTCTAAAGGGCTAGCGGGACCTTACCAAGAGACCCAGTACTTC. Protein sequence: CASSSKGLAGPYQETQYF.